These 30 T cell receptor beta chains were all obtained from the same sample, sequenced in a study of vaccination and CD4 T cells after COVID-19. CD4+ T cells that had been cultured provided DNA sequenced with the Oncomine TCR Beta short-read assay. TCRdb reanalysed the PCR reads using MiXCR and keeps one entry per CDR3 protein. The sample gives about 17,000 distinct CDR3 sequences, 55% of which show up once; approximately 9.9% is in the top ten. Specified treatment: roughly 11-day PBMC culture with coronavirus spike peptide pools or control peptides (ViraFEST assay). No cognate antigen is known for these TCRs. Specimen: CD4+ T cells from blood, cultured in vitro. All receptors come from a human donor who had recovered from COVID-19.

This clonotype was observed a few times. This chain connects TRBV10-1 to TRBJ2-2; a possible D gene is TRBD2 (6 bases). Germline V lookup: CDR1 WNHNN, CDR2 SYGVQD (reference sequence). The V end lost 6 bases, the J end lost 2 bases, and 10 bases lay between the germline ends. This CDR3 region has 14 residues. The chain's CDR3 is CASRSGANTGELFF. In DNA form, the CDR3 reads TGCGCCAGCAGATCGGGAGCAAACACCGGGGAGCTGTTTTTT.

In this sample, this clonotype turned up a few times. The chain links TRBV6-1 to TRBJ1-2; D is possibly TRBD1 (6 bases). The CDR3 consists of 14 residues. Germline-derived CDR1 and CDR2 are MNHNS and SASEGT. V was clipped by 5 bases and J by 2 bases, with 12 bases between them. The CDR3 coding sequence is TGTGCCAGCAGTCCAGGGGATTTAAACTATGGCTACACCTTC. Its protein is CASSPGDLNYGYTF.

The chain carries TRBV20-1 and TRBJ1-6; possibly TRBD1 for D (6 bases). The CDR3 has 17 residues. In germline, CDR1 is DFQATT, CDR2 SNEGSKA (reference sequence). V gave up 3 bases and J gave up 0 bases, with 15 bases separating them. CDR3 bases: TGCAGTGCTAGGCTCGGGGGCCAGAGCTCCTATAATTCACCCCTCCACTTT. This translates into CSARLGGQSSYNSPLHF.

This clonotype was detected only once. This chain joins TRBV7-3 and TRBJ2-1; D is unresolved. Trimming took 4 bases from V and 3 from J, leaving 7 bases between them. CDR1 is SGHTA and CDR2 is FQGTGA in the germline V gene. The CDR3 is 13 residues long. In DNA, the CDR3 is TGTGCCAGCAGCTCTGCACTCTACAATGAGCAGTTCTTC. Protein sequence: CASSSALYNEQFF.

This clonotype was observed a handful of times. The chain employs TRBV12-3 or TRBV12-4 and TRBJ2-7; 9 bases are a match to TRBD1. The trim removed 5 bases at V and 3 bases at J, leaving 2 bases unmatched. This CDR3 spans 13 amino acids. The CDR3 protein is CASSRGQGYEQYF. The CDR3 region has the DNA TGTGCCAGCAGTAGGGGACAGGGCTACGAGCAGTACTTC.

V is TRBV19 and J is TRBJ1-6; TRBD1 aligns across 7 bases. The germline V gene has CDR1 LNHDA and CDR2 SQIVND (reference sequence). The CDR3 totals 17 residues. V was pared by 4 bases and J by 6 bases, with 12 bases of the junction left unmatched. The CDR3 spells CASSTTTGLGPNSPLHF. In nucleotides, the CDR3 is TGTGCCAGTAGTACGACGACAGGGTTGGGACCTAATTCACCCCTCCACTTT.

This clonotype was observed a few times. This sequence joins TRBV11-2 and TRBJ2-7; TRBD1 matches 10 bases. Per the germline V gene, CDR1 is SGHAT and CDR2 is FQNNGV. V lost 4 bases to trimming and J lost 4 bases; unmatched junction nucleotides: 4. The CDR3 spans 14 residues. The CDR3 protein is CASSSGTGVYEQYF. The CDR3 DNA reads TGTGCCAGCAGCTCCGGGACAGGGGTTTACGAGCAGTACTTC.

A few counts support this clonotype. The gene calls are TRBV20-1 and TRBJ1-1; 9 bases align to TRBD1. The germline V gene has CDR1 DFQATT and CDR2 SNEGSKA (reference sequence). This CDR3 spans 16 amino acids. Germline trimming cut 6 bases from V and 1 base from J; bases unmatched to any gene: 12. CDR3 loop: CSAPPGQGGGNTEAFF. The DNA for the CDR3 is TGCAGTGCCCCACCGGGACAGGGAGGGGGGAACACTGAAGCTTTCTTT.

V is TRBV2 and J is TRBJ2-3, with D possibly TRBD1 on 6 matching bases. This CDR3 is 13 amino acids long. Deletions cut 6 bases from V and 3 bases from J, with 10 bases between. Germline V gene data show CDR1 as SNHLY and CDR2 as FYNNEI. CDR3 amino acids: CASRRQETDTQYF. The CDR3 bases are TGTGCCAGCAGGCGACAGGAGACAGATACGCAGTATTTT.

The chain joins TRBV20-1 to TRBJ2-1; TRBD1 might be the D (6 bases). Trimming pared 6 bases from V and 8 bases from J, leaving 17 bases between. The CDR3 totals 13 residues. CDR1 and CDR2 (germline): DFQATT, SNEGSKA (reference sequence). CDR3: CSAQTQGWDEQFF. Written as DNA, the CDR3 is TGCAGTGCACAGACACAGGGCTGGGATGAGCAGTTCTTC.

V usage is TRBV12-3 or TRBV12-4 and J usage is TRBJ1-2, with TRBD1 matching 8 bases. The CDR3 is made up of 13 amino acids. V shed 6 bases, J shed 7 bases, and the junction held 7 bases outside the gene matches. The CDR3 nucleotides read TGTGCCAGCAGGGCAACAGGGGGAGGTGGCTACACCTTC. As protein: CASRATGGGGYTF.

This clonotype came up a few times. This chain uses TRBV28 with TRBJ2-7, with a possible D match to TRBD1 (5 bases). V gave up 2 bases and J gave up 4 bases, with 6 bases separating them. The CDR3 length is 12 residues. Germline CDR1 and CDR2: MDHEN and SYDVKM. The CDR3 region has the DNA TGTGCCAGCAGTTTACGGACATACGAGCAGTACTTC. It encodes CASSLRTYEQYF.

The chain joins TRBV27 to TRBJ2-5, with D possibly being TRBD1 (5 bases). Per the germline V gene, CDR1 is MNHEY and CDR2 is SMNVEV (reference sequence). The CDR3 spans 14 residues. Trimming took off 5 bases at V and 4 bases at J, with 14 bases between the two ends. CDR3 coding DNA: TGTGCCAGCAGTGGGGCAGGGATAGGAGAGACCCAGTACTTC. Protein product: CASSGAGIGETQYF.

This clonotype has more than one count but fewer than ten. J is TRBJ1-3 and V is TRBV15; D call uncertain. Germline CDR1 and CDR2: LNHNV and YYDKDF (reference sequence). Trimming cost V 0 bases and J 0 bases, with 9 bases left between them. This CDR3 contains 16 residues. CDR3 DNA: TGTGCCACCAGCAGAGACGTACCGTTCTCTGGAAACACCATATATTTT. Encoded protein: CATSRDVPFSGNTIYF.

The gene calls are TRBV7-2 and TRBJ2-1; tentative D call: TRBD1 (8 bases). Looked up from germline, CDR1 is SGHTA and CDR2 is FQGNSA. CDR3 length: 13 residues. V lost 5 bases, J lost 10 bases, and 15 bases lay in between. CDR3 bases: TGTGCCAGCAGCGTCAACAGGGGGGGCGAGCAGTTCTTC. Its protein is CASSVNRGGEQFF.

The rearrangement links TRBV10-3 to TRBJ1-3, with 8 bases lining up with TRBD1. The CDR3 is 13 amino acids. J lost 4 bases, V lost 6 bases, and 2 bases had no gene match. CDR1 and CDR2 (germline): ENHRY, SYGVKD. CDR3 DNA sequence: TGTGCCATCAGGGGACAGGAGGGAAACACCATATATTTT. This codes for CAIRGQEGNTIYF.

This clonotype showed up just a few times. The chain carries TRBV2 and TRBJ1-2; 10 bases map to TRBD1. Germline-derived CDR1 and CDR2 are SNHLY and FYNNEI. The CDR3 is made up of 16 amino acids. J was trimmed by 3 bases and V by 1 base; bases with no gene match: 5. CDR3 in amino acids: CASSEEDRGLYYGYTF. CDR3 DNA: TGTGCCAGCAGTGAAGAAGACAGGGGGCTATACTATGGCTACACCTTC.

In its sample, this clonotype was seen a few times. This sequence joins TRBV10-3 and TRBJ1-1; D remains ambiguous. The germline CDR1 and CDR2 sequences are ENHRY and SYGVKD. The CDR3 consists of 13 residues. The V end lost 0 bases, the J end lost 9 bases, and 11 bases lay between the germline ends. DNA for the CDR3: TGTGCCATCAGTGAGTCCGAGGCCAGGAAAGCTTTCTTT. Translation gives CAISESEARKAFF.

A word on this clonotype: An end of the junction does not agree with germline; a read error may underlie this. The rearrangement joins TRBV20-1 to TRBJ1-1; TRBD1 agrees at 12 bases. The CDR3 has 14 residues. Germline CDR1 reads DFQATT; CDR2 reads SNEGSKA (reference sequence). In nucleotides, the CDR3 is TGCAGCGCTAAACCGGGACAGGGGGCCACTGGGGCTTTCTTT. This gives the protein CSAKPGQGATGAFF.

This clonotype was detected a few times. This sequence joins TRBV19 and TRBJ1-1; no clear D gene. Germline V gene data show CDR1 as LNHDA and CDR2 as SQIVND (reference sequence). Deletions cut 3 bases from V and 5 bases from J, with 10 bases between. The CDR3 consists of 13 residues. CDR3 residues: CASSITWGTEAFF. Written as DNA, the CDR3 is TGTGCCAGTAGTATTACCTGGGGAACTGAAGCTTTCTTT.

The chain couples TRBV6-1 to TRBJ1-1, with D hard to call. This CDR3 is 14 amino acids long. The V and J ends lost 6 bases and 1 base respectively, with 12 bases between them. Germline V gene lookup returns CDR1 MNHNS and CDR2 SASEGT. The CDR3 DNA follows: TGTGCCAGCAGCGGACGTACAGAGAACACTGAAGCTTTCTTT. Translated: CASSGRTENTEAFF.

There are a few counts of this clonotype. The gene calls are TRBV10-1 and TRBJ2-3; 12 bases map to TRBD1. The CDR3 consists of 16 residues. Trimming removed 3 bases from V and 6 bases from J; junction bases left unmatched: 7. CDR1 is WNHNN and CDR2 is SYGVQD in the germline V gene (reference sequence). As DNA, the CDR3 is TGCGCCAGCAGTGACGTCGGGACAGGGGGCCCCGATACGCAGTATTTT. Its protein product is CASSDVGTGGPDTQYF.

The genes are TRBV7-9 and TRBJ2-4; D call uncertain. From germline, CDR1 is SEHNR and CDR2 FQNEAQ (reference sequence). Trimming stripped 3 bases from V and 2 bases from J, with 11 bases between. CDR3 length equals 15 residues. CDR3 loop: CASSFGPPTKNIQYF. The CDR3 DNA sequence: TGTGCCAGCAGCTTCGGGCCCCCCACCAAAAACATTCAGTACTTC.

V usage is TRBV10-3 and J usage is TRBJ2-6; a weak D match, TRBD2 (5 bases). Germline CDR1 and CDR2: ENHRY and SYGVKD. The ends were cut back, 3 bases at V and 4 bases at J, with 10 bases in the middle. The CDR3 extends over 15 amino acids. The CDR3 DNA follows: TGTGCCATCAGTGATGAGGGAACCGGGGCCAACGTCCTGACTTTC. This encodes CAISDEGTGANVLTF.

The chain has TRBV18 and TRBJ2-5, with TRBD1 matching 9 bases. V was pared by 2 bases and J by 5 bases, with 6 bases of the junction left unmatched. The CDR3 totals 15 residues. CDR1 KGHSH and CDR2 LQKENI come from the germline V gene. This chain's CDR3 is CASSPGTGFEETQYF. In DNA form, the CDR3 reads TGTGCCAGCTCACCAGGGACAGGGTTTGAGGAGACCCAGTACTTC.

This clonotype was seen a few times. The chain joins TRBV15 to TRBJ1-5, with D maybe TRBD1 (5 bases). Germline V gives CDR1 LNHNV, CDR2 YYDKDF (reference sequence). V lost 1 base and J lost 4, with 14 bases in between. The CDR3 length is 16 residues. CDR3 amino acids: CATSRARQRSNQPQHF. The CDR3 DNA sequence: TGTGCCACCAGCAGAGCTAGACAGAGAAGTAATCAGCCCCAGCATTTT. Complete variable domain (other parts from reference TRBV15 and TRBJ1-5): DAMVIQNPRYQVTQFGKPVTLSCSQTLNHNVMYWYQQKSSQAPKLLFHYYDKDFNNEADTPDNFQSRRPNTSFCFLDIRSPGLGDTAMYLCATSRARQRSNQPQHFGDGTRLSIL.

V usage is TRBV6-1 and J usage is TRBJ1-1; the D gene is possibly TRBD1 (6 bases). CDR1 is MNHNS, CDR2 SASEGT, per germline. Trimming took off 8 bases at V and 4 bases at J, with 17 bases between the two ends. The CDR3 sequence is 14 residues long. The CDR3 loop is CASEKGGGATEAFF. CDR3 nucleotide sequence: TGTGCCAGCGAAAAAGGGGGAGGGGCCACTGAAGCTTTCTTT.

This clonotype was seen more than once but under ten times. The chain combines TRBV24-1 with TRBJ2-1; 7 bases are a match to TRBD2. Germline CDR1 is KGHDR and CDR2 is SFDVKD. V shed 9 bases, J shed 0 bases, and the junction held 7 bases outside the gene matches. This CDR3 is built from 15 residues. The CDR3 loop is CATERREGSYNEQFF. The CDR3 coding sequence is TGTGCCACCGAACGAAGGGAGGGCTCCTACAATGAGCAGTTCTTC.

J is TRBJ2-5 and V is TRBV6-2 or TRBV6-3, with 11 positions matching TRBD2. Germline V gives CDR1 MNHEY, CDR2 SVGEGT. Trimming at V came to 7 bases and at J to 2 bases, leaving 6 bases not matched to a gene. This CDR3 spans 15 amino acids. CDR3 DNA: TGTGCCAGCACCCTAGCGGGAGGTTTACAAGAGACCCAGTACTTC. Protein: CASTLAGGLQETQYF.

The rearrangement uses TRBV27 and TRBJ1-1; 7 bases agree with TRBD1. This CDR3 is 14 amino acids long. Germline CDR1 reads MNHEY; CDR2 reads SMNVEV (reference sequence). The junction had 6 bases not matched to a gene; V was cut back by 2 bases and J by 6 bases. The CDR3 sequence is CASSLRGHGAEAFF. The CDR3 nucleotides read TGTGCCAGCAGTTTAAGGGGGCACGGAGCTGAAGCTTTCTTT.